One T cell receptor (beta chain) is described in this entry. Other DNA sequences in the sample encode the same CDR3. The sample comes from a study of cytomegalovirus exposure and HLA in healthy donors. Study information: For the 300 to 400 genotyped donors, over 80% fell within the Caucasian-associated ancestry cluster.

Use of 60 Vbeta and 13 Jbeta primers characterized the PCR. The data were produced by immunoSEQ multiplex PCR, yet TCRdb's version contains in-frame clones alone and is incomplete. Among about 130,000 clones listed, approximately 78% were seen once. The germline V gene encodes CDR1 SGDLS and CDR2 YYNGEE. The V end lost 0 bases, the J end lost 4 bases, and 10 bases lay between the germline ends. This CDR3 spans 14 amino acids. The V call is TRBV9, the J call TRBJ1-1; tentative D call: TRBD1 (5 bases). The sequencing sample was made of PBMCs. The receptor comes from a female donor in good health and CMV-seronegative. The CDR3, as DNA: TGTGCCAGCAGCGTAGTCCAGGGAGGCACTGAAGCTTTCTTT. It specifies CASSVVQGGTEAFF.